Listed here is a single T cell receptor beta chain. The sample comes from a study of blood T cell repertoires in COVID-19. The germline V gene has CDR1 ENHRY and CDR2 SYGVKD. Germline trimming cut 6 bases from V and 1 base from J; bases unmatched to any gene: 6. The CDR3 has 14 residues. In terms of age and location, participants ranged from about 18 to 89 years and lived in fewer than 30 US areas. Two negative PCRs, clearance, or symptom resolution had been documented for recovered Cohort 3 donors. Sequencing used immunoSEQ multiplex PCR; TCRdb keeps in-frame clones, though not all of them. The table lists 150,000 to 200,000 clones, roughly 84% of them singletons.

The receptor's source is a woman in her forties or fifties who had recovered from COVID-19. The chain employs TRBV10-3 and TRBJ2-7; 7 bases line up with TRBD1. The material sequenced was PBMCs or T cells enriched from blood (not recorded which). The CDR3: CAISGTDGSYEQYF. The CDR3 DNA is TGTGCCATCAGCGGGACAGACGGATCCTACGAGCAGTACTTC.